These T cell receptor beta chains were read from a single sample in a study of cytomegalovirus exposure and HLA in healthy donors. Repertoires were generated with immunoSEQ multiplex PCR, while TCRdb's copy carries only in-frame clones and drops some. Altogether around 150,000 clones are present, roughly 80% being singletons, with the ten largest covering approximately 10%. The sequencing input was PBMCs. The receptors were sampled from a man aged 18 to 30 in good health and CMV-seropositive. Each CDR3 is given with its conserved first and last residue. A D gene is named only where the DNA matches it firmly. Some rows have no size entry. The others give once, few or many, or a class for an expanded clone.

>-|TRBJ2-7|-|14|TRBV5-4
CASSSLQGGYEQYF
TGTGCCAGCAGCTCCTTACAGGGTGGCTACGAGCAGTACTTC
>-|TRBJ2-7|-|12|TRBV7-9
CASSLEAPEQYF
TGTGCCAGCAGCTTAGAAGCCCCCGAGCAGTACTTC
>-|TRBJ1-2|-|15|TRBV7-9
CASSTSGGGHYGYTF
TGTGCCAGCAGCACCAGCGGGGGGGGCCACTATGGCTACACCTTC
>many|TRBJ2-1|TRBD2|15|TRBV6-6
CASSYTSGRIYEQFF
TGTGCCAGCAGTTACACGAGCGGGAGGATTTATGAGCAGTTCTTC
>-|TRBJ1-1|TRBD1|16|TRBV28
CASSSGTGGRNTEAFF
TGTGCCAGCAGTTCAGGGACAGGGGGAAGGAACACTGAAGCTTTCTTT
>few|TRBJ2-3|TRBD2|13|TRBV29-1
CSVPTWEGPRQYF
TGCAGCGTCCCTACTTGGGAGGGCCCTCGTCAATATTTT
>-|TRBJ1-3|-|13|TRBV7-2
CASSLGTKDTIYF
TGTGCCAGCAGCTTGGGGACAAAGGACACCATATATTTT
>-|TRBJ1-1|-|12|TRBV5-1
CASSLRDTEAFF
TGCGCCAGCAGCTTGCGGGATACTGAAGCTTTCTTT
>-|TRBJ2-7|TRBD1|12|TRBV30
CAWSQGAYEQYF
TGTGCCTGGAGTCAGGGGGCCTACGAGCAGTACTTC
>once|TRBJ1-1|-|13|TRBV14
CASSQDQGLSRFF
TGTGCCAGCAGCCAAGATCAGGGCCTGAGTCGGTTCTTT
>-|TRBJ1-5|TRBD1|15|TRBV9
CASSGTGEGNQPQHF
TGTGCCAGCAGCGGGACAGGGGAGGGCAATCAGCCCCAGCATTTT
>-|TRBJ2-1|-|12|TRBV19
CASSYSYNEQFF
TGTGCCAGTAGTTACTCCTACAATGAGCAGTTCTTC
>-|TRBJ2-3|TRBD2|15|TRBV11-1
CASSVLAGVTDTQYF
TGTGCCAGCAGCGTACTAGCGGGAGTGACAGATACGCAGTATTTT
>-|TRBJ2-5|-|14|TRBV5-8
CASSLARVQETQYF
TGTGCCAGCAGCTTGGCGAGAGTACAAGAGACCCAGTACTTC
>-|TRBJ2-5|TRBD1|14|TRBV28
CASSGRDSQETQYF
TGTGCCAGCAGTGGAAGGGACAGCCAAGAGACCCAGTACTTC
>-|TRBJ2-7|-|14|TRBV10-2
CASSETEYSYEQYF
TGCGCCAGCAGTGAGACCGAGTACTCCTACGAGCAGTACTTC
>-|TRBJ1-3|TRBD1|15|TRBV28
CASSSWTGVGNTIYF
TGTGCCAGCAGTTCGTGGACAGGGGTAGGAAACACCATATATTTT
>-|TRBJ2-1|TRBD2|16|TRBV27
CASSLSPGLARNEQFF
TGTGCCAGCAGTTTATCCCCCGGACTAGCCCGCAATGAGCAGTTCTTC
>-|TRBJ2-7|TRBD1|15|TRBV2
CASSEGGQGYHEQYF
TGTGCCAGCAGTGAAGGAGGACAGGGTTATCACGAGCAGTACTTC